This T cell receptor beta chain comes out of a study of response to subunit inactivated influenza vaccine. This clonotype was seen repeatedly, ten times or more. Its target is unknown. TCRdb re-derived calls from the RT-PCR reads in MiXCR, one entry per CDR3 protein. Here the sample spans about 700,000 distinct CDR3 sequences, 15% to 17% being singletons. Study conclusions and caveats: Each seasonal influenza vaccination, the authors suggested, recruits few new T cells.

Sequenced here: PBMCs from blood, sampled roughly 12 days after vaccination. This TCR was recovered from a man aged 45-60 years who received an inactivated influenza vaccine.

CDR3 nucleotide sequence: TGTGCCAGCAGCTTAGTGAGCAGGAACGAGCAGTACTTC. Amino acid sequence: CASSLVSRNEQYF. V and J are TRBV7-2 and TRBJ2-7; D is ambiguous. This CDR3 has 13 amino acids. From germline, CDR1 is SGHTA and CDR2 FQGNSA. The germline V and J ends were trimmed by 1 base and 5 bases, with 9 bases remaining between them.